A single sample gave rise to the 20 T cell receptor beta chains below, sequenced in a study of T cell responses to AZD1222 COVID-19 vaccine (dated by TCRdb to about 2021). Libraries were built with the immunoSEQ multiplex PCR assay. Sourced from immuneACCESS, this table was stored by TCRdb with only in-frame sequences that have V and J called. A share of the clones is absent; for the studies checked, an unresolved V gene accounts for under half, and the remainder has no known explanation. For this sample the table gives some 87,000 clones, of which around 91% were detected only once. The ten largest account for 30% to 35% of the sample. The time point label, as the study defines it: baseline before first vaccination. This material consisted of peripheral blood, taken on day 0 of AZD1222 vaccination. These receptors came from an adult in good health.

Here the CDR3 reads CASSLSPGGRATHEQYF. CDR3 DNA sequence: TGTGCCAGCAGTCTATCCCCTGGCGGGAGGGCTACCCACGAGCAGTACTTC. The chain links TRBV28 to TRBJ2-7, with TRBD2 identical over 9 bases. The CDR3 has 17 amino acids. In germline, CDR1 is MDHEN, CDR2 SYDVKM. V lost 5 bases and J lost 5; bases outside the gene matches: 16.

This chain links TRBV5-6 with TRBJ2-3; maybe TRBD2 (6 bases). CDR3 size: 16 residues. Trimming shortened V by 5 bases and J by 0 bases, and 16 bases separated the two germline ends. CDR1 SGHDT and CDR2 YYEEEE come from the germline V gene. The CDR3 protein is CASSDGLAVSTDTQYF. DNA for the CDR3: TGTGCCAGCAGTGATGGGTTAGCGGTTAGCACAGATACGCAGTATTTT. Variable domain in full (rest from reference TRBV5-6 and TRBJ2-3): DAGVTQSPTHLIKTRGQQVTLRCSPKSGHDTVSWYQQALGQGPQFIFQYYEEEERQRGNFPDRFSGHQFPNYSSELNVNALLLGDSALYLCASSDGLAVSTDTQYFGPGTRLTVL.

The rearrangement joins TRBV7-9 to TRBJ2-2; unclear D gene. CDR3 size: 16 residues. Per germline, CDR1 SEHNR and CDR2 FQNEAQ (reference sequence). V was pared by 3 bases and J by 1 base, with 12 bases between. CDR3 coding DNA: TGTGCCAGCAGCTTTATAGACACACTGAACACCGGGGAGCTGTTTTTT. It yields the protein CASSFIDTLNTGELFF.

The chain couples TRBV2 to TRBJ2-5; 9 nucleotides align to TRBD1. Trimming cost V 6 bases and J 2 bases; bases outside gene matches: 4. The CDR3 covers 14 residues. Germline values: CDR1 SNHLY, CDR2 FYNNEI. The CDR3 coding sequence is TGTGCCAGCAGAGGGACAGGGACACAAGAGACCCAGTACTTC. As protein: CASRGTGTQETQYF.

The V call is TRBV5-6, the J call TRBJ1-1, with 7 bases identical to TRBD1. The germline gives CDR1 SGHDT, CDR2 YYEEEE. The length of the CDR3 is 16 residues. Germline trimming cut 0 bases from V and 4 bases from J; bases unmatched to any gene: 9. The CDR3 DNA sequence: TGTGCCAGCAGCTTGGGACAGGGATTTTTAAGCACTGAAGCTTTCTTT. This gives the protein CASSLGQGFLSTEAFF.

The rearrangement joins TRBV4-2 to TRBJ2-3, with a weak D call TRBD2 (5 bases). The CDR3 spans 16 residues. V shed 4 bases and J shed 5 bases, with 19 bases lying between them. Germline lookup yields CDR1 LGHNA and CDR2 YNFKEQ. The CDR3 region is CASSPLPGAGGDTQYF. CDR3 nucleotides: TGTGCCAGCAGCCCCCTGCCGGGCGCCGGAGGAGATACGCAGTATTTT.

This clone appeared once. The chain uses TRBV11-2 and TRBJ2-1; 11 nucleotides align to TRBD2. The germline CDR1 and CDR2 sequences are SGHAT and FQNNGV. Trimming cost V 5 bases and J 3 bases; bases outside gene matches: 3. This CDR3 has 15 residues. The CDR3 sequence: CASSGLAGGYNEQFF. The CDR3 DNA follows: TGTGCCAGCAGCGGGCTAGCGGGAGGCTACAATGAGCAGTTCTTC.

This clone has only one observation. The V gene is TRBV28, the J gene TRBJ1-5; TRBD1 matches 8 bases. Germline CDR1 MDHEN, CDR2 SYDVKM. This CDR3 is 13 amino acids long. The trim removed 6 bases at V and 7 bases at J, leaving 5 bases unmatched. Written as DNA, the CDR3 is TGTGCCAGCAGCTCGACAGGGGAACAGCCCCAGCATTTT. Protein product: CASSSTGEQPQHF.

The chain joins TRBV7-9 to TRBJ1-1; possibly TRBD1 for D (6 bases). Germline lookup yields CDR1 SEHNR and CDR2 FQNEAQ (reference sequence). The germline V and J ends were trimmed by 4 bases and 3 bases, with 18 bases remaining between them. This CDR3 region has 16 residues. The CDR3 reads CASSSEATGPYTEAFF. The DNA for the CDR3 is TGTGCCAGCAGCTCAGAAGCGACAGGCCCCTACACTGAAGCTTTCTTT.

The rearrangement joins TRBV5-1 to TRBJ2-1, with unresolved D. The V end lost 3 bases, the J end lost 3 bases, and 19 bases lay between the germline ends. Germline CDR1 SGHRS, CDR2 YFSETQ. The length of the CDR3 is 17 residues. The CDR3, as DNA: TGCGCCAGCAGCTCCACTATCGGTTCAGTAGTCTACAATGAGCAGTTCTTC. It translates to CASSSTIGSVVYNEQFF.

Comments on this clone: Other nucleotide sequences in the sample specify the same CDR3. The CDR3, as DNA: TGTGCCAGTAGTATAGGGACAAACAATGAGCAGTTCTTC. Its protein product is CASSIGTNNEQFF. This chain connects TRBV19 to TRBJ2-1; maybe TRBD1 (5 bases). The V end lost 1 base, the J end lost 5 bases, and 6 bases lay between the germline ends. The germline CDR1 and CDR2 sequences are LNHDA and SQIVND (reference sequence). CDR3 size: 13 residues.

CDR3 sequence (DNA): TGTGCCAGCAGCCCGACAGGGGAAAAGACCTACGAGCAGTACTTC. It specifies CASSPTGEKTYEQYF. The chain combines TRBV7-3 with TRBJ2-7; 8 nucleotides align to TRBD1. This CDR3 region has 15 residues. Germline V gives CDR1 SGHTA, CDR2 FQGTGA. Unmatched junction bases numbered 8, after V lost 5 bases and J lost 2 bases.

The gene calls are TRBV28 and TRBJ1-5; 7 bases align to TRBD1. The V gene's germline CDR1 is MDHEN and CDR2 SYDVKM. V dropped 3 bases and J dropped 2; count of bases not matched to a gene: 7. The CDR3 runs 16 residues. This CDR3 is CASSFLGGAGNQPQHF. CDR3 bases: TGTGCCAGCAGTTTTCTAGGGGGCGCGGGCAATCAGCCCCAGCATTTT. Combining the CDR3 with reference TRBV28 and TRBJ1-5 gives the whole variable domain DVKVTQSSRYLVKRTGEKVFLECVQDMDHENMFWYRQDPGLGLRLIYFSYDVKMKEKGDIPEGYSVSREKKERFSLILESASTNQTSMYLCASSFLGGAGNQPQHFGDGTRLSIL.

CDR3: CASSSYRETQYF. CDR3 coding DNA: TGTGCCAGCAGTTCCTACAGGGAGACCCAGTACTTC. This sequence joins TRBV28 and TRBJ2-5; maybe TRBD1 (5 bases). Germline V gene lookup returns CDR1 MDHEN and CDR2 SYDVKM. The length of the CDR3 is 12 residues. V was pared by 4 bases and J by 5 bases, with 8 bases between.

The V call is TRBV5-1, the J call TRBJ2-3; no clear D gene. The CDR3 totals 11 residues. Germline CDR1 is SGHRS and CDR2 is YFSETQ. Trimming removed 5 bases at V and 3 bases at J, with 4 bases between. CDR3 sequence (DNA): TGCGCCAGCAGGGGGACAGATACGCAGTATTTT. Amino acid sequence: CASRGTDTQYF.

The chain recombines TRBV5-1 with TRBJ2-5, with no clear D. V lost 4 bases and J lost 2, with 6 bases in between. CDR3 length equals 12 residues. The germline V gene has CDR1 SGHRS and CDR2 YFSETQ. The DNA for the CDR3 is TGCGCCAGCAGCCCGGCACAAGAGACCCAGTACTTC. Translation gives CASSPAQETQYF.

Here the CDR3 DNA reads TGTGCCAGCAGCCAAGATGGGGGACTAGCGGGAGAATTCACAGATACGCAGTATTTT. This translates into CASSQDGGLAGEFTDTQYF. V is TRBV3-1 (or the pseudogene TRBV3-2) and J is TRBJ2-3; 14 bases are shared with TRBD2. The germline V gene has CDR1 LGHDT and CDR2 YNNKEL (reference sequence). V trimming: 0 bases; J trimming: 2 bases; junction bases outside the gene matches: 7. The CDR3 has 19 amino acids.

CDR3 protein: CASSSPTVSSYEQYF. In nucleotides, the CDR3 is TGTGCCAGCAGCTCACCGACTGTGAGCTCCTACGAGCAGTACTTC. The genes are TRBV11-2 and TRBJ2-7; D is ambiguous. Per the germline V gene, CDR1 is SGHAT and CDR2 is FQNNGV. The V end was cut by 4 bases, the J end by 0 bases, with 13 bases between. CDR3 length: 15 amino acids. The whole variable domain, filled in from reference TRBV11-2 and TRBJ2-7, reads EAGVAQSPRYKIIEKRQSVAFWCNPISGHATLYWYQQILGQGPKLLIQFQNNGVVDDSQLPKDRFSAERLKGVDSTLKIQPAKLEDSAVYLCASSSPTVSSYEQYFGPGTRLTVT.

The chain recombines TRBV6-1 with TRBJ2-5, with D perhaps matching TRBD2 (6 bases). CDR1 and CDR2 (germline): MNHNS, SASEGT. V was trimmed by 2 bases and J by 4 bases, leaving 20 bases between them. The CDR3 spans 17 residues. The CDR3, as DNA: TGTGCCAGCAGTGAAATTCTAACGGGAGTAAACCCAGAGACCCAGTACTTC. Its translation is CASSEILTGVNPETQYF.

J is TRBJ1-4 and V is TRBV11-1, with D unclear. CDR3 length: 14 amino acids. The germline CDR1 and CDR2 sequences are SGHAT and FQDESV (reference sequence). The ends were cut back, 5 bases at V and 0 bases at J, with 7 bases in the middle. The CDR3 DNA sequence: TGTGCCAGCAGCCACACAGCAACTAATGAAAAACTGTTTTTT. Translated, it gives CASSHTATNEKLFF. The entire variable domain, with the rest obtained from reference TRBV11-1 and TRBJ1-4, is as follows: EAEVAQSPRYKITEKSQAVAFWCDPISGHATLYWYRQILGQGPELLVQFQDESVVDDSQLPKDRFSAERLKGVDSTLKIQPAELGDSAMYLCASSHTATNEKLFFGSGTQLSVL.